These 30 T cell receptor beta chains came from one sample sequenced in a study of beta chain features in type 1 diabetes. Study-wide findings and caveats: There was a moderate but significant shortening of TCRB CDR3s in all four CD4+ subsets of Type 1 diabetes patients.

All of the isolated RNA was reverse transcribed, so expressed TCRB transcripts were sequenced. Generated by immunoSEQ multiplex PCR, the TCRdb table keeps only in-frame clones and is missing some. The data hold about 260,000 clones, with over 20% observed a single time. No antigen has been identified for these receptors. The source material was naive CD4+ T cells from blood. These receptor sequences come from a woman between 35 and 50 years old with type 1 diabetes.

There are a few counts of this clone. The chain has TRBV29-1 and TRBJ1-2; D remains ambiguous. V was pared by 4 bases and J by 4 bases, with 10 bases between. This CDR3 has 12 residues. The germline gives CDR1 SQVTM, CDR2 ANQGSEA. The CDR3 DNA reads as TGCAGCGTTGGGACTCCTCGCTATGGCTACACCTTC. This gives the protein CSVGTPRYGYTF.

This clone was detected a few times. This chain uses TRBV19 with TRBJ2-5, with a tentative D call TRBD2 (6 bases). Germline CDR1 LNHDA, CDR2 SQIVND (reference sequence). The CDR3 sequence is 14 residues long. Trimming removed 6 bases at V and 0 bases at J, with 11 bases between. The CDR3 bases are TGTGCCAGTAGCCCTAGCGCGAACCAAGAGACCCAGTACTTC. Its translation: CASSPSANQETQYF.

This chain connects TRBV30 to TRBJ2-3, with TRBD2 matching over 7 bases. The CDR3 loop spans 12 amino acids. Trimming at V came to 4 bases and at J to 4 bases, leaving 2 bases not matched to a gene. In germline, CDR1 is GTSNPN, CDR2 SVGIG (reference sequence). CDR3 in amino acids: CAWTAGADTQYF. CDR3 in DNA: TGTGCCTGGACTGCGGGAGCAGATACGCAGTATTTT.

In the case of this clone: Different DNA sequences within this sample yield the same CDR3. V and J are TRBV30 and TRBJ2-5; 14 bases map to TRBD2. The CDR3 covers 15 residues. V lost 1 base and J lost 4; bases outside the gene matches: 2. Germline-derived CDR1 and CDR2 are GTSNPN and SVGIG (reference sequence). CDR3 amino acids: CAWSAGLAGGETQYF. The CDR3 DNA is TGTGCCTGGAGTGCTGGACTAGCGGGAGGAGAGACCCAGTACTTC.

The rearrangement uses TRBV18 and TRBJ1-1; maybe TRBD1 (5 bases). Germline CDR1 KGHSH, CDR2 LQKENI. The CDR3 loop spans 14 amino acids. V shed 3 bases and J shed 1 base, with 9 bases lying between them. This chain's CDR3 is CASSPAQGNTEAFF. The DNA of the CDR3 is TGTGCCAGCTCACCGGCCCAGGGGAACACTGAAGCTTTCTTT.

This clone was found a few times. CDR3 residues: CASSFRDRYTGELFF. The CDR3 DNA sequence: TGTGCCAGCAGCTTCAGGGACAGATACACCGGGGAGCTGTTTTTT. The J gene is TRBJ2-2, the V gene TRBV5-4; 7 bases are shared with TRBD1. CDR3 size: 15 residues. Per germline, CDR1 SGHNT and CDR2 YYREEE (reference sequence). Trimming removed 2 bases from V and 3 bases from J; junction bases left unmatched: 4. Drawing the rest from reference TRBV5-4 and TRBJ2-2, the complete variable domain is ETGVTQSPTHLIKTRGQQVTLRCSSQSGHNTVSWYQQALGQGPQFIFQYYREEENGRGNFPPRFSGLQFPNYSSELNVNALELDDSALYLCASSFRDRYTGELFFGEGSRLTVL.

Points on this clone: At one of its ends the junction is not consistent with the germline gene, which may arise from a read error. This CDR3 is also generated by other DNA sequences in the sample. The chain joins TRBV29-1 to TRBJ2-1; D ambiguous. The CDR3 contains 11 residues. Germline V CDR1 and CDR2: SQVTM, ANQGSEA. The CDR3 spells CSVLGNNEQFF. The CDR3 nucleotides read TGCAGCGTTTTGGGCAATAATGAGCAATTCTTC.

There are a few counts of this clone. The rearrangement uses TRBV9 and TRBJ2-5, with a tentative D call TRBD2 (6 bases). Trimming took off 3 bases at V and 5 bases at J, with 17 bases between the two ends. Germline V lookup: CDR1 SGDLS, CDR2 YYNGEE. There are 15 residues in the CDR3. The CDR3 here is CASSADSGLGETQYF. DNA for the CDR3: TGTGCCAGCAGCGCCGATAGCGGACTTGGGGAGACCCAGTACTTC. Supplemented by reference TRBV9 and TRBJ2-5, the full variable domain reads DSGVTQTPKHLITATGQRVTLRCSPRSGDLSVYWYQQSLDQGLQFLIQYYNGEERAKGNILERFSAQQFPDLHSELNLSSLELGDSALYFCASSADSGLGETQYFGPGTRLLVL.

The chain is built from TRBV28 and TRBJ2-7; 8 positions match TRBD1. CDR1 is MDHEN, CDR2 SYDVKM, per germline. The CDR3 sequence is 14 residues long. The V and J ends lost 6 bases and 2 bases, in that order; junction bases with no gene match: 6. The CDR3 spells CASSIGQGPYEQYF. The CDR3 region has the DNA TGTGCCAGCAGCATAGGACAGGGCCCCTACGAGCAGTACTTC.

This clone was picked up a small number of times. As DNA, the CDR3 is TGTGCCAGCAGCCGGTATGGCACTGAAGCTTTCTTT. As protein: CASSRYGTEAFF. This sequence joins TRBV7-8 and TRBJ1-1, with D unclear. The CDR3 extends over 12 amino acids. The germline gives CDR1 SGHVS, CDR2 FQNEAQ. V was pared by 5 bases and J by 4 bases, with 8 bases between.

In DNA form, the CDR3 reads TGCAGCGTTGGTTCCAGGGCTGGGGAGACCCAGTACTTC. Translated, it gives CSVGSRAGETQYF. The chain links TRBV29-1 to TRBJ2-5; a weak D match, TRBD1 (5 bases). Trimming stripped 4 bases from V and 5 bases from J, with 14 bases between. CDR1 and CDR2 from the germline V gene are SQVTM and ANQGSEA. The CDR3 length is 13 residues.

The V gene is TRBV9, the J gene TRBJ2-1, with TRBD2 identical over 12 bases. Germline assignment: CDR1 SGDLS and CDR2 YYNGEE. CDR3 length equals 19 residues. The ends lost 0 bases at V and 0 bases at J; junction bases unmatched: 7. This chain's CDR3 is CASSVGRLAGVSSYNEQFF. The CDR3, as DNA: TGTGCCAGCAGCGTAGGCCGACTAGCGGGGGTGAGCTCCTACAATGAGCAGTTCTTC.

The sample holds a few counts of this clone. The rearrangement links TRBV4-1 to TRBJ1-6, with D maybe TRBD1 (5 bases). Trimming removed 0 bases from V and 5 bases from J, with 14 bases in between. The germline V gene encodes CDR1 MGHRA and CDR2 YSYEKL. CDR3 length: 17 amino acids. In DNA, the CDR3 is TGCGCCAGCAGCCAAGATAACAGTGAGACAGATAATTCACCCCTCCACTTT. Its translation is CASSQDNSETDNSPLHF.

This clone came up a few times. The V gene is TRBV2, the J gene TRBJ1-2; 10 bases map to TRBD1. Germline-derived CDR1 and CDR2 are SNHLY and FYNNEI. V lost 3 bases and J lost 7; bases outside the gene matches: 5. The CDR3 loop spans 14 amino acids. The CDR3 DNA is TGTGCCAGCAGTGAGCTGGGACAGGGGTCTGGCTACACCTTC. Amino acids: CASSELGQGSGYTF.

The J gene is TRBJ2-1, the V gene TRBV4-3, with 7 bases identical to TRBD1. Germline V gene sequence: CDR1 LGHNA, CDR2 YSLEER. The junction had 4 bases not matched to a gene; V was cut back by 3 bases and J by 2 bases. The CDR3 extends over 15 amino acids. The CDR3, as DNA: TGCGCCAGCAGCCACAGACAGGGTCCCTACAATGAGCAGTTCTTC. Translation: CASSHRQGPYNEQFF.

A few counts support this clone. The V and J genes are TRBV30 and TRBJ2-3; TRBD1 is a possible D gene (5 bases). The V and J ends lost 4 bases and 2 bases respectively, with 7 bases between them. Per germline, CDR1 GTSNPN and CDR2 SVGIG (reference sequence). This CDR3 has 12 amino acids. The CDR3 here is CAWTGITDTQYF. The DNA of the CDR3 is TGTGCCTGGACAGGGATCACAGATACGCAGTATTTT. The full variable domain, with the rest looked up from reference TRBV30 and TRBJ2-3, is SQTIHQWPATLVQPVGSPLSLECTVEGTSNPNLYWYRQAAGRGLQLLFYSVGIGQISSEVPQNLSASRPQDRQFILSSKKLLLSDSGFYLCAWTGITDTQYFGPGTRLTVL.

The chain has TRBV7-3 and TRBJ1-1, with D perhaps matching TRBD1 (5 bases). Trimming left V 4 bases short and J 6 bases short, with 6 bases between. CDR1 and CDR2 (germline): SGHTA, FQGTGA. The CDR3 length is 11 residues. CDR3 amino acids: CASSSGAEAFF. CDR3 sequence (DNA): TGTGCCAGCAGCTCGGGGGCTGAAGCTTTCTTT.

The chain employs TRBV30 and TRBJ2-5; D unresolved. Between the trimmed V and J ends, which lost 4 bases and 2 bases, there was a span of 5 bases. The CDR3 runs 11 residues. Germline V gene data show CDR1 as GTSNPN and CDR2 as SVGIG (reference sequence). CDR3 in amino acids: CAWTVQETQYF. The CDR3 DNA follows: TGTGCCTGGACAGTGCAAGAGACCCAGTACTTC. Full variable domain (rest looked up from reference TRBV30 and TRBJ2-5): SQTIHQWPATLVQPVGSPLSLECTVEGTSNPNLYWYRQAAGRGLQLLFYSVGIGQISSEVPQNLSASRPQDRQFILSSKKLLLSDSGFYLCAWTVQETQYFGPGTRLLVL.

Only a few counts were recorded for this clone. The rearrangement uses TRBV6-5 and TRBJ2-7; TRBD1 agrees at 8 bases. V gave up 4 bases and J gave up 6 bases; unmatched junction bases: 11. This CDR3 is 15 amino acids long. Per the germline V gene, CDR1 is MNHEY and CDR2 is SVGAGI. CDR3 sequence: CASSSGQGVLGEQYF. DNA of the CDR3: TGTGCCAGCAGTTCCGGACAGGGAGTACTCGGCGAGCAGTACTTC.

V and J are TRBV30 and TRBJ2-3, with D tentatively TRBD2 (5 bases). The CDR3 runs 14 residues. Trimming removed 2 bases at V and 1 base at J, with 10 bases between. CDR1 GTSNPN and CDR2 SVGIG come from the germline V gene (reference sequence). CDR3 amino acids: CAWSLKGGTDTQYF. In DNA, the CDR3 is TGTGCCTGGAGTCTCAAGGGAGGCACAGATACGCAGTATTTT.

V and J are TRBV27 and TRBJ2-6; D ambiguous. Germline assignment: CDR1 MNHEY and CDR2 SMNVEV (reference sequence). V was clipped by 9 bases and J by 0 bases, with 6 bases between them. The CDR3 contains 13 residues. CDR3 DNA sequence: TGTGCCAGTACAAGCTCTGGGGCCAACGTCCTGACTTTC. Translating gives CASTSSGANVLTF.

The rearrangement uses TRBV15 and TRBJ2-1; D may be TRBD2 (7 bases). Germline CDR1 is LNHNV and CDR2 is YYDKDF (reference sequence). CDR3 length: 15 residues. V lost 1 base to trimming and J lost 7 bases, with 14 bases between them. CDR3 nucleotides: TGTGCCACCAGCAGAGCCCGGGGGGCCCGAAATGAGCAGTTCTTC. It encodes CATSRARGARNEQFF.

This clone has more than one count but fewer than ten. This chain connects TRBV5-1 to TRBJ1-5; D is uncertain. The germline V gene has CDR1 SGHRS and CDR2 YFSETQ. There are 14 residues in the CDR3. V was shortened by 0 bases and J by 3 bases, with 7 bases between the two germline ends. This chain's CDR3 is CASSLGANNQPQHF. The CDR3 DNA reads as TGCGCCAGCAGCTTGGGAGCAAACAATCAGCCCCAGCATTTT.

The chain links TRBV11-2 to TRBJ2-5; D is perhaps TRBD2 (5 bases). Germline values: CDR1 SGHAT, CDR2 FQNNGV. V was trimmed by 6 bases and J by 7 bases, leaving 15 bases between them. CDR3 length equals 13 residues. CDR3 residues: CASRRESKGTQYF. The CDR3 bases are TGTGCCAGCAGGAGGGAGTCCAAGGGGACCCAGTACTTC.

The chain joins TRBV30 to TRBJ2-3; D possibly corresponds to TRBD2 (5 bases). V gave up 1 base and J gave up 0 bases, with 8 bases separating them. The CDR3 runs to 14 residues. In germline, CDR1 is GTSNPN, CDR2 SVGIG (reference sequence). The CDR3 bases are TGTGCCTGGAGTGGGACTCTGAGCACAGATACGCAGTATTTT. This gives the protein CAWSGTLSTDTQYF.

The chain is built from TRBV13 and TRBJ2-1, with D possibly TRBD2 on 5 matching bases. The CDR3 totals 16 residues. V was cut by 4 bases and J by 3 bases, with 16 bases left in between. Germline CDR1 reads PRHDT; CDR2 reads FYEKMQ (reference sequence). The CDR3 protein is CASSSRTLVGYNEQFF. CDR3 in DNA: TGTGCCAGCAGCTCCCGGACTCTCGTCGGCTACAATGAGCAGTTCTTC.

The CDR3 DNA reads as TGTGCCAGCAGCGTAGGACTAGCGGGAGGAGTCTACGAGCAGTACTTC. Translated: CASSVGLAGGVYEQYF. The chain joins TRBV9 to TRBJ2-7, with TRBD2 matching over 13 bases. CDR1 is SGDLS, CDR2 YYNGEE, per germline. The CDR3 is 16 residues long. V lost 0 bases, J lost 3 bases, and 3 bases stayed unmatched.

The chain recombines TRBV6-5 with TRBJ2-1; no reliable D call. The length of the CDR3 is 16 residues. CDR1 is MNHEY, CDR2 SVGAGI, per germline. Trimming left V 0 bases short and J 0 bases short, with 9 bases between. CDR3 sequence (DNA): TGTGCCAGCAGTTACTCGTGGGCCAGCTCCTACAATGAGCAGTTCTTC. Translation gives CASSYSWASSYNEQFF.

This chain links TRBV5-1 with TRBJ2-7, with 7 bases lining up with TRBD1. The CDR3 consists of 14 residues. V lost 4 bases, J lost 4 bases, and 8 bases stayed unmatched. The germline V gene has CDR1 SGHRS and CDR2 YFSETQ. The CDR3 nucleotides are TGCGCCAGCAGCCCAGGGACAGTATCATACGAGCAGTACTTC. This encodes CASSPGTVSYEQYF. Together with reference TRBV5-1 and TRBJ2-7, the CDR3 gives the full variable domain: KAGVTQTPRYLIKTRGQQVTLSCSPISGHRSVSWYQQTPGQGLQFLFEYFSETQRNKGNFPGRFSGRQFSNSRSEMNVSTLELGDSALYLCASSPGTVSYEQYFGPGTRLTVT.

The chain employs TRBV4-3 and TRBJ2-1; 12 positions match TRBD2. V trimming: 4 bases; J trimming: 4 bases; junction bases outside the gene matches: 14. The germline CDR1 and CDR2 sequences are LGHNA and YSLEER. There are 19 residues in the CDR3. This CDR3 is CASSPWASGRVGVYNEQFF. The CDR3, as DNA: TGCGCCAGCAGCCCCTGGGCTAGCGGGAGGGTTGGGGTTTACAATGAGCAGTTCTTC.